The entry that follows covers one T cell receptor (beta chain) sequence. Participants had their cohort set by participant-reported clinical history. Original handling: Amplified reference gene primers provided the basis for estimating nucleated cell counts. Here immunoSEQ multiplex PCR was the method, and the copy in TCRdb shows in-frame clones only, minus some. V and J calls and clone size follow that table, whereas D and trimming were derived from the DNA. The data show hundreds of thousands of clones, about nine tenths seen once. This record comes from a study of blood T cell repertoires in COVID-19. Looking at the study overall: There were acute and convalescent COVID-19 samples, and they came from the United States, Italy and Spain. Sources were T cells, B-cell-depleted T cells, or PBMCs; the material itself was cDNA or gDNA.

The CDR3 contains 14 residues. Germline V lookup: CDR1 SGHRS, CDR2 YFSETQ. V lost 0 bases to trimming and J lost 3 bases, with 10 bases between them. The sequenced sample was PBMCs or T cells enriched from blood (not recorded which). V is TRBV5-1 and J is TRBJ2-7, with a weak D call TRBD1 (5 bases). The origin of this receptor is a woman aged 50 to 60 who had recovered from COVID-19. The CDR3 DNA reads as TGCGCCAGCAGCTTGGGGAAGGGGAACTACGAGCAGTACTTC. This sequence encodes CASSLGKGNYEQYF.